Reported below is one T cell receptor (beta chain). A read error is possible here, since a much larger clone lies one base away. Other nucleotide sequences from this sample produce the same CDR3. None of the patients had undergone any treatment ahead of thyroid surgery. These data originate in a study of metastatic and nonmetastatic thyroid tumors. Germline-derived CDR1 and CDR2 are LGHDT and YNNKEL (reference sequence). The CDR3 extends over 13 amino acids. TCRdb re-clonotyped the PCR reads via MiXCR. The table shows about 92,000 clones, with more than 13% occurring only once. Sample: blood. This chain uses TRBV3-1 with TRBJ2-3; 8 nucleotides align to TRBD2. This sequence was found in a female donor with papillary thyroid cancer or a benign thyroid nodule (not recorded which). Some clones in this sample may be carry-over from other donors' samples. The DNA of the CDR3 is TGTGCCAGTAGCCAAGCCCCGGGACTAGGGCTATATTTT. Its protein product is CASSQAPGLGLYF.